This T cell receptor beta chain was sequenced during a study of cytomegalovirus exposure and HLA in healthy donors. Note on this clone: As yet, its antigen is unknown.

Notes on the study in general: Roughly 170 TCR beta chains were listed as cytomegalovirus-associated. A later analysis linked a missense variant in DCLRE1C to the trimming of TCR beta V and J genes.

The V end lost 4 bases, the J end lost 7 bases, and 15 bases lay between the germline ends. Germline V CDR1 and CDR2: SGDLS, YYNGEE. The CDR3 has 14 residues. With 60 Vbeta and 13 Jbeta primers, the PCR was carried out. TCRdb's table, derived via immunoSEQ multiplex PCR, lists solely in-frame clones and lacks some. In the table there are 100,000 to 150,000 clones, approximately 82% of which are singletons. J is TRBJ1-5 and V is TRBV9, with D unresolved. The origin of this receptor is a man in his forties in good health and CMV-seronegative. Sequenced sample: PBMCs. Written as DNA, the CDR3 is TGTGCCAGCAGCTACACTACGACCGGGCAGCCCCAGCATTTT. Translation gives CASSYTTTGQPQHF.